This T cell receptor beta chain was recorded in a study of T cells in Graves' hyperthyroidism and ophthalmopathy. This clonotype occurred many times. TCR beta CDR3 regions were amplified from RNA transcripts. HTBI primers drove first-round RT-PCR of the TCR CDR3. One entry per CDR3 protein, called by TCRdb with MiXCR from the multiplex PCR reads. The sample lists some 800,000 distinct CDR3 sequences, about two fifths occurring once. Sequencing used blood. The receptor's source is a man younger than 35 with Graves' hyperthyroidism.

CDR3 DNA sequence: TGTGCCAGCAGCTTAGGTAGTCTGAACACCGGGGAGCTGTTTTTT. Amino acid sequence: CASSLGSLNTGELFF. The chain has TRBV7-6 and TRBJ2-2; D is undetermined. Trimming pared 1 base from V and 1 base from J, leaving 7 bases between. CDR1 SGHVS and CDR2 FNYEAQ come from the germline V gene. There are 15 residues in the CDR3.